This TCR beta chain was captured in a study of T cells in Graves' hyperthyroidism and ophthalmopathy. Study as a whole: Staff took peripheral blood when the initial diagnosis was made, before any treatment began. Study-level findings and limits: Most thyroid clonotypes with frequency above 0.001 were detected in blood.

This clonotype was seen more than once but under ten times. Its antigen is unknown. With 2 bases clipped from V and 5 bases from J, the junction kept 6 bases outside the gene matches. The CDR3 totals 14 residues. The germline V gene has CDR1 MGHDK and CDR2 SYGVNS. Absent ophthalmopathy progression within 18 months defined stable Graves' hyperthyroidism. With a duration under 2 months, the hyperthyroidism was newly diagnosed in patients aged 18 to 65. TCR beta CDR3 region amplification was performed from RNA transcripts. HTBI primers drove first-round RT-PCR of the TCR CDR3. TCRdb used MiXCR to reprocess the multiplex PCR reads, holding one entry per CDR3 protein. The sample consists of more than 450,000 distinct CDR3 sequences, about 14% of them appearing once.

This chain uses TRBV25-1 with TRBJ2-7; 7 nucleotides agree with TRBD1. The source material was blood. This TCR came from a woman aged 40-49 years with Graves' hyperthyroidism. The CDR3 sequence is CASSEGDSINEQYF. CDR3 DNA sequence: TGTGCCAGCAGTGAAGGGGACAGTATCAACGAGCAGTACTTC.